This T cell receptor (beta chain) was obtained from a study of cytomegalovirus exposure and HLA in healthy donors. Notes on the study in general: There were reportedly fewer N-insertions in an Asian-associated ancestry cluster than the roughly 700-donor mean, in a later analysis. Across donors, presence/absence analyses took sequencing depth to be roughly uniform.

This clone has more than one count but fewer than ten. Its specificity is not known. PCR primers comprised 60 Vbeta and 13 Jbeta primers. Per the study methods: In a later analysis, the count reached 80 million or so unique TCR beta chains, with roughly 11 million shared. Produced via immunoSEQ multiplex PCR; TCRdb's table is partial and in-frame only. V and J calls and clone size are those listed in that table; D and trimming were worked out from the DNA. Of roughly 80,000 clones listed, 73% are singletons. The sequencing input was PBMCs. The TCR sequence derives from a woman aged 40 to 50 in good health and CMV-seropositive.

CDR3 nucleotides: TGCGCCAGCAGCACCGCCATTGCAGGGTACGAGACCCAGTACTTC. Residues: CASSTAIAGYETQYF. The V and J genes are TRBV5-1 and TRBJ2-5; perhaps TRBD1 as D (5 bases). Germline lookup yields CDR1 SGHRS and CDR2 YFSETQ. V was shortened by 4 bases and J by 5 bases, with 18 bases between the two germline ends. The CDR3 is made up of 15 amino acids.